This TCR beta chain came from a study of blood T cell repertoires in COVID-19. Here immunoSEQ multiplex PCR was the method, and the copy in TCRdb shows in-frame clones only, minus some. The sample holds some 390,000 clones, 85% to 90% seen once. The CDR3 extends over 15 amino acids. The germline gives CDR1 MNHEY, CDR2 SVGAGI. Unmatched junction bases numbered 9, after V lost 4 bases and J lost 6 bases. Donors were grouped by their self-reported clinical history. This receptor was taken from a man aged 30-40 years who had recovered from COVID-19. Sequencing used PBMCs or T cells enriched from blood (not recorded which). This chain links TRBV6-5 with TRBJ2-7; 10 bases map to TRBD2. The CDR3 loop is CASSFQVGLAFEQYF. Here the CDR3 DNA reads TGTGCCAGCAGTTTCCAAGTGGGACTAGCGTTCGAGCAGTACTTC.